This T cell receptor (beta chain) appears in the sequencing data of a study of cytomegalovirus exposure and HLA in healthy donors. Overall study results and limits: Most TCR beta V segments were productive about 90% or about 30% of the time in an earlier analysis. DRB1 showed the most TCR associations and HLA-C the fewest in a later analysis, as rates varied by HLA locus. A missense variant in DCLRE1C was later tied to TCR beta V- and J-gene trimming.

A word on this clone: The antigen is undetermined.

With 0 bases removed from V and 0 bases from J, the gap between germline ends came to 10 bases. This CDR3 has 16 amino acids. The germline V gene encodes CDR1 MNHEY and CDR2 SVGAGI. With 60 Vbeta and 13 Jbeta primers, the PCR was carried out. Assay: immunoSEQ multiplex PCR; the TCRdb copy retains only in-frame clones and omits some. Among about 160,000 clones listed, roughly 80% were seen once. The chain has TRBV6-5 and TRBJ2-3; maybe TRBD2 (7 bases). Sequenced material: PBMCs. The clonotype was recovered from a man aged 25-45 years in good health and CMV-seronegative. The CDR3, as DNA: TGTGCCAGCAGTTACTCGAAGGGGGGGAGCACAGATACGCAGTATTTT. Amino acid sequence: CASSYSKGGSTDTQYF.